The 2 T cell receptor beta chains listed next were all sequenced from one sample in a study of molecular identifiers for immune sequencing clone quantification. MiXCR was run by TCRdb on the PCR reads, yielding one entry per CDR3 protein. The sample consists of about 640,000 distinct CDR3 sequences, nearly 20% of them appearing once. The sequenced material came from naive CD8+ T cells from blood, with Jurkat cell RNA spiked in. Stated subset: FACS-sorted CD8+CD4-CCR7+CD45RA+ naive T cells. Receptor source: a human donor in good health. Some libraries in this study had Jurkat cell RNA spiked in.

This clonotype occurred a few times. The chain joins TRBV6-1 to TRBJ2-3; D may be TRBD1 (6 bases). From germline, CDR1 is MNHNS and CDR2 SASEGT. Trimming shortened V by 5 bases and J by 4 bases, and 16 bases separated the two germline ends. The CDR3 is 15 residues long. The CDR3 spells CASSLPSEGADTQYF. The CDR3 region has the DNA TGTGCCAGCAGTCTACCCTCCGAGGGGGCAGATACGCAGTATTTT.

This clonotype was counted at least ten times. This rearrangement joins TRBV7-9 to TRBJ1-5; unclear D gene. This CDR3 has 17 amino acids. V lost 1 base and J 0 bases, leaving 13 bases between the germline ends. Germline V gives CDR1 SEHNR, CDR2 FQNEAQ (reference sequence). The CDR3 sequence: CASSLVGGGGSNQPQHF. Here the CDR3 DNA reads TGTGCCAGCAGCTTAGTTGGAGGAGGAGGTAGCAATCAGCCCCAGCATTTT.